This T cell receptor (beta chain) came from a study of cytomegalovirus exposure and HLA in healthy donors (dated by TCRdb to the late 2010s). General notes on the study: In an earlier analysis of 587 of the donors, around 290 Gb of sequence data and 117 million unique TCR beta sequences from approximately 180 million T cells were reported. An early release covering 550 to 650 HLA-typed donors comprised about 300 gigabases of sequencing data and 65 million to 100 million unique TCR sequences. The genetic ancestry cluster associated with self-reported Caucasian donors included 70% to 85% of the 398 genotyped donors. The study aimed to test whether cataloging public T cell receptors could reveal signatures of past pathogen exposure. The study profiled the T cell repertoires of hundreds of subjects by immunosequencing and related them to cytomegalovirus serostatus. A separate validation cohort of about 110 different subjects was used in addition to the approximately 700-subject first cohort. To predict cytomegalovirus infection status, the study combined high-throughput TCR immunosequencing, statistical association of individual TCRs with disease status, and machine learning. In a later analysis, previously published TCR beta repertoires from about 640 donors were re-analyzed and high-resolution HLA genotyping was added so that TCR occurrence patterns could be studied. Rather than using new phenotypic data, the later analysis identified candidate immune exposures from TCR beta sequences and from how often those sequences occurred across donors. An earlier analysis of 500 to 650 of the donors applied high-throughput TCR beta sequencing to assess whether each TCR beta V gene segment acted as functional or pseudogenic. Donor age, sex, ethnicity and CMV serostatus were collected together with the repertoire data. A later genetic analysis used genome-wide SNP genotypes for about 60% of the roughly 700 donors, treating that subset as a discovery cohort. Every discovery cohort repertoire had been produced on one sequencing platform. Class I and class II HLA loci were covered by the typing at four-digit resolution. The number of typed donors differed by locus: about 620-630 for A, B, C, DRB1 and DQB1; approximately 530 for DQA1; approximately 600 for DPA1; and around 450 for DPB1. Five DR-DQ haplotypes were treated as single units for association and clustering because of strong linkage in the cohort. Among some 410 genotyped donors of the cohort, an average of approximately 240,000 unique TCR beta nucleotide sequences were sequenced per donor, 15% to 20% of them non-productive.

Library creation used the immunoSEQ multiplex PCR assay. For the multiplex PCR, a mixture combining 60 forward primers for TCR Vbeta segments and 13 reverse primers for TCR Jbeta segments was used. The CDR3 region of rearranged TCR beta genes was amplified from genomic DNA with a multiplex PCR assay. The amplified TCR beta libraries were sequenced on the Illumina HiSeq System as 87-base-pair reads. In the source study's methods: Across the 670 or so repertoires, a later analysis counted approximately 75 million unique TCR beta chains, around 11 million of which were shared by at least two donors. To remove PCR and sequencing errors, raw reads were error-corrected and collapsed into unique sequences using a nearest-neighbor algorithm that merged closely related sequences. To assign V, D and J gene segments, CDR3 sequences were aligned to IMGT reference sequences. Each retained sequence needed at least a six-nucleotide match to both a V gene segment and a J gene segment. Rearrangements were classified as productive when the CDR3 lacked stop codons and remained in frame with V and J, and all other rearrangements were classified as non-productive. CDR3 was defined according to IMGT convention as the region running from the second conserved V-encoded cysteine to the conserved J-encoded phenylalanine. Sequences without an unambiguous match to a single V gene segment were excluded from the earlier analysis of about 630 of the donors. An earlier analysis of just under 600 of the donors called V segments functional above 56.7% productive rearrangements and segregating when the between-donor standard deviation exceeded 5%. A statistical classification framework was developed to diagnose cytomegalovirus status using the catalog of TCR beta chain sequences. In a later analysis, TCR nucleotide sequences were compared against IMGT/GENE-DB human TR gene sequences so that V and J genes could be assigned. In a later analysis, CDR3 sequences and most-parsimonious VDJ recombination scenarios were assigned using the TCRdist pipeline. A later analysis defined each TCR beta chain by its CDR3 amino acid sequence plus V-gene family, and excluded reads lacking a unique V-gene family. In a later analysis, 450 to 600 highly shared, low-generation-probability nucleotide sequences were removed to address suspected cross-contamination and a sequencing artifact. In a later analysis, a clonal expansion index for each public chain was calculated from normalized within-repertoire ranks of inferred template counts. Generation probabilities in a later analysis came from a VDJ recombination model fitted to out-of-frame rearrangements, and those results were checked against IGoR. In a later analysis, hypergeometric tests were used to score TCR-TCR, TCR-HLA and TCR-CMV co-occurrence, with a repertoire-size bias correction applied to TCR pairs. A later analysis estimated false discovery rates by permuting HLA or CMV assignments 20 times. In a later analysis, co-occurring TCRs were grouped using DBSCAN, with TCRdist sequence similarity added in when clustering inside HLA-allele-positive subsets. Repertoires with fewer than 30,000 or more than 120,000 public chains were left out of co-occurrence clustering, as were four to six repertoires with anomalous nucleotide sharing. TCRdb obtained this table from immuneACCESS and retained in-frame rearrangements with V and J assigned. These tables miss some clones; where compared with another copy, unresolved V genes account for less than half of the shortfall, and the remainder is unexplained. Clone size and V and J calls were adopted from that table, with D and trimming inferred from the DNA. The sample includes 150,000 to 200,000 clones, with 60% to 85% observed a single time. Approximately 3% of the sample is held by the ten biggest clonotypes.

The cohort consisted of 600 or so healthy bone marrow donors. At the time of sampling, every cohort member was nominally healthy, though immune exposures that went unrecorded were likely present. The donor was CMV seronegative and belonged to the group of over 350 seronegative cohort members. A peripheral blood sample was provided by each donor, and peripheral blood mononuclear cells were used for TCR beta sequencing. Genomic DNA was extracted from the blood cell samples with the Qiagen DNeasy Blood Extraction Kit. Results the study describes overall, beyond this receptor: At a false discovery rate of 0.05, a later analysis linked 16,000 or so TCR beta sequences to specific HLA alleles. The study gave a list of 150 to 200 TCR beta chains associated with cytomegalovirus. When HLA alleles, especially DR and DQ, strongly co-occurred, attributing TCR associations to individual alleles was difficult. The only immune exposure information available for the cohort was CMV serostatus. Three of the identified cytomegalovirus-associated TCR beta chains were confirmed in vitro to be specific for cytomegalovirus antigens. Linkage disequilibrium might explain the correlated functional status among segregating V segments, but an unknown experimental factor could not be excluded. Presence/absence analyses assumed roughly uniform sequencing depth across donors, an assumption that may not hold. In this cohort, only TCR beta chains were sequenced, and detectable features were limited by the absence of alpha or paired-chain data. The sequencing pipeline was judged likely to have produced a cluster of highly shared sequence variants as a technical artifact. Cytomegalovirus status was reported to be diagnosed by the classifier with high specificity and sensitivity in both the original and validation cohorts. An association between a missense DCLRE1C variant and V-gene and J-gene trimming of TCR beta chains was found in a later genetic analysis and replicated in an independent cohort. In a later analysis, HLA-associated TCR beta chains showed more clonal expansion and lower generation probabilities than non-associated chains that were equally common. In an earlier analysis of roughly 500 of the donors, most TCR beta V segments appeared in productive rearrangements about 90% or about 30% of the time, broadly matching IMGT annotations. Some IMGT-functional V segments, including TRBV6-2 and TRBV6-3, could not be told apart with the 87-base-pair reads, so those segments were excluded. A further reported finding was that TCR beta sequences accurately predicted the HLA-A and HLA-B alleles for most subjects in the first cohort. In a later analysis, the rate of TCR association differed among HLA loci, with DRB1 alleles having the most associated TCRs and HLA-C alleles having the fewest. Because some donors lacked HLA typing at each locus, the association tests relied only on the typed subset. Because counts were too low, under 20 rarely observed V segments, including chromosome 9 orphons, were left out of the earlier analysis of some 600 of the donors. A later analysis found that most CMV-associated TCR beta chains appeared HLA-restricted, with HLA associations seemingly driven largely by CMV exposure. Most TCR sequences were seen in very few donors, while some public TCRs were found in many individuals. Several of the top co-occurrence clusters appeared to be linked to parvovirus B19, influenza, CMV and Epstein-Barr virus, according to a later analysis. According to the authors, the approach could potentially be generalized to other disease states and immunological phenotypes. A later genetic analysis reported fewer N-insertions in productive TCRs among donors in an Asian-associated ancestry cluster than the roughly 690-donor mean.

Of note for this clone: It lacks a known antigen. No base qualities exist here, and no much larger clone lies one base off it.

Via the germline V gene, CDR1 is SGHAT and CDR2 FQNNGV. Including cysteine and phenylalanine, the CDR3 has 15 amino acids. Left in the record is the CDR3 DNA by itself, 45 bases read in frame from the first base. At the junction V is shortened by 4 bases and J by 6 bases; bases outside the gene matches: 9. The source of this sequence is a woman in her forties in good health and CMV-seronegative. The chain was built from TRBV11-2 and TRBJ2-7, and 10 bases in between align with TRBD1. Material for sequencing was PBMCs. The DNA reads as follows: TGTGCCAGCAGCTCACAGGGACAGGGGACGGGCGAGCAGTACTTC. It translates to CASSSQGQGTGEQYF.